This TCR beta chain derives from a study of response to subunit inactivated influenza vaccine. This clonotype was counted only a few times. As yet, its antigen is unknown. Study-wide points: Authors suggested each seasonal influenza vaccination recruits few new T cells.

The CDR3 runs 10 residues. CDR1 and CDR2 from the germline V gene are SQVTM and ANQGSEA. V dropped 0 bases and J dropped 7 bases, with 4 bases sitting between them. TCRdb re-called the RT-PCR reads with MiXCR, one entry per CDR3 protein. The sample contains around 760,000 distinct CDR3 sequences, roughly 14% of which appear only once. The receptor comes from a man aged 45-65 years who received an inactivated influenza vaccine. This sample comprised PBMCs from blood, obtained about 14 days before vaccination. V is TRBV29-1 and J is TRBJ2-7; D uncertain. CDR3 nucleotide sequence: TGCAGCGTTGAAGAGGGGGAGCAGTACTTC. It yields the protein CSVEEGEQYF.